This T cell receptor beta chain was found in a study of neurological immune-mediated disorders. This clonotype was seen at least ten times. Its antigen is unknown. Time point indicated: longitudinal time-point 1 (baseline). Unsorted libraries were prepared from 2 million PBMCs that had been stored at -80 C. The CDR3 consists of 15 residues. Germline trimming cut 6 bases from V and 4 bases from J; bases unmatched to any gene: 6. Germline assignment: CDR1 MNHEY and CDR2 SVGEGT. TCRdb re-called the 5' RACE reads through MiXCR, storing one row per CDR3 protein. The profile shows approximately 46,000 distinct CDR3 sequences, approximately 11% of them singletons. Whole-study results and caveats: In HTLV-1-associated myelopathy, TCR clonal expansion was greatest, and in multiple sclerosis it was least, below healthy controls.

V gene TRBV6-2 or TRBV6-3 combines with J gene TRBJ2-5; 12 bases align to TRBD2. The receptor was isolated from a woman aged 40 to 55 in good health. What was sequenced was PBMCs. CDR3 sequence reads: CASRDRLAGVETQYF. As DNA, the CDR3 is TGTGCCAGCAGGGACCGACTAGCGGGAGTAGAGACCCAGTACTTC.